This paragraph covers one TCR beta chain sequence. This clonotype appeared many times. Its antigen remains undetermined. Base qualities are not at hand, and no much larger clone is one base apart. The data were obtained in a study of T cell repertoires in cytomegalovirus infection (dated by TCRdb to about 2019). Background on the whole study: Recently identified HLA-C-restricted CMV epitopes, whose presentation resists viral immunomodulation, were targeted by peptide stimulations together with well-studied HLA-B-restricted epitopes. Donor HLA type was relevant to the analysis, as public TCR beta signatures indicated carriage of CMV infection together with the matching HLA type.

Read against the paper, the sample's treatment or condition label means: in vitro stimulation with specific CMV peptide epitopes to enrich CMV-specific T cells. Study-wide findings and limitations: In both this cohort and an independent cohort of 350 or so donors, the cumulative frequency of public TCR beta family members distinguished carriers of CMV infection plus the relevant HLA type. The ex vivo response was dominated by HLA-C-restricted CMV-specific TCR beta clonotypes, which also provided the single most frequent clonotype in two of eight donors.

Here V drops 6 bases and J drops 5 bases, and the junction holds 12 bases not matched to any gene. The germline V gene (reference sequence) yields DFQATT for CDR1 and SNEGSKA for CDR2. The CDR3 spans 17 residues, from the cysteine through the phenylalanine. Just CDR3 DNA is preserved here, 51 bases in frame from base 1. Instrument used: Illumina HiSeq 1500. TCRdb passed the public sequencing reads through fastp at Q25 and MiXCR, retaining productive beta sequences. Rows with a matching CDR3 protein are joined into one entry that keeps the most common DNA and genes. Recorded for this sample are approximately 73,000 distinct CDR3 sequences; 35% to 45% of them occurred a single time. The ten largest make up 80% to 95% of the sample.

The sequence derives from a human donor in good health (CMV status not recorded). Some clones in this sample may be carry-over from other donors' samples. The chain is made from TRBV20-1 and TRBJ2-1; 14 nucleotides in the junction match TRBD2. The starting material was CD8+ T cells from cultured PBMCs, obtained from culture after CMV antigen stimulation. The CDR3 protein is CSAGLAGVSVWDNEQFF. The DNA sequence follows: TGCAGTGCGGGACTAGCGGGGGTATCGGTATGGGACAATGAGCAGTTCTTC.